Below, one T cell receptor beta chain is given with its context. This specimen comes from a study of blood T cells in healthy people across ages. The V end lost 7 bases, the J end lost 1 base, and 14 bases lay between the germline ends. Per germline, CDR1 MDHEN and CDR2 SYDVKM. This CDR3 region has 15 residues. PCR was performed a second time for 7 to 11 cycles using a sample-barcoded 5' primer and a J-beta primer mix. TCRdb reprocessed the 5' RACE reads via MiXCR and lists one record per CDR3 protein. The table includes about 900,000 distinct CDR3 sequences, approximately 59% detected once. Sequences were obtained from blood. V gene TRBV28 combines with J gene TRBJ2-1; D is undetermined. This receptor was obtained from a man aged 25-45 years in good health. As DNA, the CDR3 is TGTGCCAGCAAACCCCGGTTATTATCCTACAATGAGCAGTTCTTC. This translates into CASKPRLLSYNEQFF.